This TCR beta chain was sequenced in a study of T cell responses to AZD1222 COVID-19 vaccine. The study's findings and limits: In a largely white British group with more females than males, clonal diversity was possibly underestimated. The repertoires were collected only after the peak T cell response. Increased Spike-specific TCR breadth and depth were observed after two AZD1222 doses.

Trimming removed 5 bases at V and 3 bases at J, with 4 bases between. The length of the CDR3 is 11 residues. As regards this clone: Its antigen is not known.

The assay was immunoSEQ multiplex PCR, and TCRdb's table has in-frame clones only and misses some. Found here are 110,000 or so clones, 80% to 95% of them singletons; the top ten hold around 4.4%. The chain employs TRBV12-3 or TRBV12-4 and TRBJ1-1; D unresolved. This TCR came from an adult who received the MenACWY meningococcal vaccine as a control. The starting material was peripheral blood, obtained 28 days after the second dose of the MenACWY control vaccine. The CDR3 DNA reads TGTGCCAGCAGTGTCTACACTGAAGCTTTCTTT. Its protein product is CASSVYTEAFF.